Listed below are T cell receptor beta chains from one sample, sequenced in a study of T cells after yellow fever vaccination. TCRdb reprocessed the 5' RACE reads with MiXCR, giving one entry per CDR3 protein. Of roughly 310,000 distinct CDR3 sequences listed, around 4% are singletons. The sample was PBMCs, taken on the day of the yellow fever booster vaccination. These receptors originate from a man younger than 30 who received the YFV17D yellow fever vaccine. Both conserved end residues are part of each CDR3. The D gene is left open where the match is weak. A row's size may be missing; if present it is once, few, many or a size class.

j_call: TRBJ2-7; clone_size: many; d_call: TRBD2; v_call: TRBV7-6; cdr3_nt: TGTGCCAGCAGCTTCATAGCGGGGGGGCCCTACGAGCAGTACTTC; cdr3_aa: CASSFIAGGPYEQYF
j_call: TRBJ1-3; clone_size: .; d_call: .; v_call: TRBV7-2; cdr3_nt: TGTGCCAGCAGCTTAGCGGGGGGCGGTAACACCATATATTTT; cdr3_aa: CASSLAGGGNTIYF
j_call: TRBJ1-4; clone_size: many; d_call: TRBD1; v_call: TRBV7-9; cdr3_nt: TGTGCCAGCAGCCAACCGGGACAGGGCGGAGAAAAACTGTTTTTT; cdr3_aa: CASSQPGQGGEKLFF
j_call: TRBJ2-1; clone_size: few; d_call: .; v_call: TRBV7-2; cdr3_nt: TGTGCCAGCAGCCCCCCGGACTTGTACAATGAGCAGTTCTTC; cdr3_aa: CASSPPDLYNEQFF
j_call: TRBJ2-1; clone_size: few; d_call: .; v_call: TRBV3-1; cdr3_nt: TGTGCCAGCAGCCTACGGGACACCACCACCCATGCGTTATACAATGAGCAGTTCTTC; cdr3_aa: CASSLRDTTTHALYNEQFF
j_call: TRBJ2-2; clone_size: many; d_call: .; v_call: TRBV18; cdr3_nt: TGTGCCAGCTCACCCACTGGGGTGAAGAGGACCGGGGAGCTGTTTTTT; cdr3_aa: CASSPTGVKRTGELFF
j_call: TRBJ2-1; clone_size: many; d_call: .; v_call: TRBV29-1; cdr3_nt: TGCAGTACCAGACAGGACCGATACAATGAGCAGTTCTTC; cdr3_aa: CSTRQDRYNEQFF
j_call: TRBJ2-3; clone_size: few; d_call: .; v_call: TRBV6-2/TRBV6-3; cdr3_nt: TGTGCCAGCCTTTACCGAGGGAGTTATACGCAGTATTTT; cdr3_aa: CASLYRGSYTQYF
j_call: TRBJ1-1; clone_size: few; d_call: .; v_call: TRBV18; cdr3_nt: TGTGCCAGCTCTGCAGCGGACACTGAAGCTTTCTTT; cdr3_aa: CASSAADTEAFF
j_call: TRBJ2-7; clone_size: .; d_call: .; v_call: TRBV4-1; cdr3_nt: TGCGCCAGCAGCCAAGAGAGAAGTCAGGGTGACGAGCAGTACTTC; cdr3_aa: CASSQERSQGDEQYF
j_call: TRBJ2-4; clone_size: few; d_call: TRBD2; v_call: TRBV7-8; cdr3_nt: TGTGCCAGCAGCTTAGGAGGGAGGGGAAACATTCAGTACTTC; cdr3_aa: CASSLGGRGNIQYF
j_call: TRBJ2-5; clone_size: many; d_call: .; v_call: TRBV9; cdr3_nt: TGTGCCAGCAGCGTAGGCCAGTACCAAGAGACCCAGTACTTC; cdr3_aa: CASSVGQYQETQYF
j_call: TRBJ2-1; clone_size: many; d_call: .; v_call: TRBV7-6; cdr3_nt: TGTGCCAGCAGCTTCCGGGACCCTGGGAATGAGCAGTTCTTC; cdr3_aa: CASSFRDPGNEQFF
j_call: TRBJ1-4; clone_size: few; d_call: .; v_call: TRBV4-2; cdr3_nt: TGTGCCAGCAGCCAAGGGGGACTGAATGAAAAACTGTTTTTT; cdr3_aa: CASSQGGLNEKLFF
j_call: TRBJ1-2; clone_size: few; d_call: .; v_call: TRBV5-1; cdr3_nt: TGCGCCAGCAGCGCCACCCAGGTTACCTATGGCTACACCTTC; cdr3_aa: CASSATQVTYGYTF
j_call: TRBJ2-1; clone_size: .; d_call: TRBD2; v_call: TRBV20-1; cdr3_nt: TGCAGTGCTAGAGACGCAGCGGGGGTCTACAATGAGCAGTTCTTC; cdr3_aa: CSARDAAGVYNEQFF
j_call: TRBJ2-3; clone_size: many; d_call: TRBD2; v_call: TRBV20-1; cdr3_nt: TGCAGTGCCTCGCCAGCGGGGGGGCTTCCAGATACGCAGTATTTT; cdr3_aa: CSASPAGGLPDTQYF
j_call: TRBJ1-2; clone_size: many; d_call: .; v_call: TRBV2; cdr3_nt: TGTGCCAGCCGGGACCTCTTGAACTATGGCTACACCTTC; cdr3_aa: CASRDLLNYGYTF
j_call: TRBJ2-3; clone_size: .; d_call: .; v_call: TRBV20-1; cdr3_nt: TGCAGTGCACCCCCGGGCAGGGCGGATACGCAGTATTTT; cdr3_aa: CSAPPGRADTQYF
j_call: TRBJ2-1; clone_size: many; d_call: .; v_call: TRBV12-3/TRBV12-4; cdr3_nt: TGTGCCAGCGCCACTATCCTCGAAGGGAATGAGCAGTTCTTC; cdr3_aa: CASATILEGNEQFF
j_call: TRBJ2-3; clone_size: many; d_call: .; v_call: TRBV11-2; cdr3_nt: TGTGCCAGCAGCCTACGGACTAACTGGAGGTCAGATACGCAGTATTTT; cdr3_aa: CASSLRTNWRSDTQYF
j_call: TRBJ1-6; clone_size: many; d_call: .; v_call: TRBV7-8; cdr3_nt: TGTGCCAGCAGCCGGAGTGGGGATTCACCCCTCCACTTT; cdr3_aa: CASSRSGDSPLHF
j_call: TRBJ2-3; clone_size: few; d_call: .; v_call: TRBV29-1; cdr3_nt: TGCAGCGTTGAATTCATCGTGTCGGTTAGCACAGATACGCAGTATTTT; cdr3_aa: CSVEFIVSVSTDTQYF
j_call: TRBJ1-5; clone_size: .; d_call: TRBD1; v_call: TRBV10-3; cdr3_nt: TGTGCCATCAGCGCCTCTCGTCCCGGGACAGGGGGCGGTCAGCCCCAGCATTTT; cdr3_aa: CAISASRPGTGGGQPQHF
j_call: TRBJ1-4; clone_size: many; d_call: .; v_call: TRBV5-1; cdr3_nt: TGCGCCAGCAGCTTTTCGGGGGCTCGTGATGAAAAACTGTTTTTT; cdr3_aa: CASSFSGARDEKLFF
j_call: TRBJ1-6; clone_size: many; d_call: .; v_call: TRBV4-2; cdr3_nt: TGTGCCACCAAGGACGGGTATAATTCACCCCTCCACTTT; cdr3_aa: CATKDGYNSPLHF
j_call: TRBJ2-5; clone_size: many; d_call: TRBD1; v_call: TRBV5-1; cdr3_nt: TGCGCCAGCAGCCCCCCGGACAGGGAAGAGACCCAGTACTTC; cdr3_aa: CASSPPDREETQYF
j_call: TRBJ2-5; clone_size: .; d_call: TRBD2; v_call: TRBV7-8; cdr3_nt: TGTGCCAGCAGCTTACAAGGACTAGCGGCCCAAGAGACCCAGTACTTC; cdr3_aa: CASSLQGLAAQETQYF
j_call: TRBJ1-3; clone_size: many; d_call: .; v_call: TRBV7-8; cdr3_nt: TGTGCCAGCAGTCGACAGAGGGTCTCTGGAAACACCATATATTTT; cdr3_aa: CASSRQRVSGNTIYF
j_call: TRBJ2-5; clone_size: many; d_call: .; v_call: TRBV5-1; cdr3_nt: TGCGCCAGCAGCTTATTGACAGTCCAAGAGACCCAGTACTTC; cdr3_aa: CASSLLTVQETQYF
j_call: TRBJ2-5; clone_size: .; d_call: .; v_call: TRBV20-1; cdr3_nt: TGCAGTGCTACCGTAGCGGCATCGAACCAAGAGACCCAGTACTTC; cdr3_aa: CSATVAASNQETQYF
j_call: TRBJ2-2; clone_size: .; d_call: TRBD1; v_call: TRBV5-1; cdr3_nt: TGCGCCAGCAGCTGGGGACAGGGGATAAACACCGGGGAGCTGTTTTTT; cdr3_aa: CASSWGQGINTGELFF
j_call: TRBJ2-1; clone_size: few; d_call: TRBD2; v_call: TRBV12-5; cdr3_nt: TGTGCTAGTGGTTTGGTACTGCCTCCCCAGCAGCCTTCTAGCGGAAACTCCTACAATGAGCAGTTCTTC; cdr3_aa: CASGLVLPPQQPSSGNSYNEQFF
j_call: TRBJ1-1; clone_size: many; d_call: TRBD1; v_call: TRBV5-1; cdr3_nt: TGCGCCAGCAGCTTGGGGCCTCGACAGGGAGGGAACACTGAAGCTTTCTTT; cdr3_aa: CASSLGPRQGGNTEAFF
j_call: TRBJ2-5; clone_size: many; d_call: .; v_call: TRBV5-4; cdr3_nt: TGTGCCAGCAGCTGGCAGGGGTCGCCCCAAGAGACCCAGTACTTC; cdr3_aa: CASSWQGSPQETQYF
j_call: TRBJ2-3; clone_size: .; d_call: .; v_call: TRBV7-2; cdr3_nt: TGTGCCAGCAGCTTAGGGGCTAACCCCCCCACAGATACGCAGTATTTT; cdr3_aa: CASSLGANPPTDTQYF
j_call: TRBJ2-1; clone_size: few; d_call: .; v_call: TRBV7-3; cdr3_nt: TGTGCCAGCAGCTTCCATCCGGGGGAATACAATGAGCAGTTCTTC; cdr3_aa: CASSFHPGEYNEQFF
j_call: TRBJ1-5; clone_size: many; d_call: TRBD1; v_call: TRBV5-1; cdr3_nt: TGCGCCAGCAGCTTACAGGGGGGGGGTAATCAGCCCCAGCATTTT; cdr3_aa: CASSLQGGGNQPQHF
j_call: TRBJ1-1; clone_size: many; d_call: .; v_call: TRBV7-3; cdr3_nt: TGTGCCAGCCAATTCGGCCGGAACACTGAAGCTTTCTTT; cdr3_aa: CASQFGRNTEAFF
j_call: TRBJ1-6; clone_size: .; d_call: TRBD1; v_call: TRBV7-2; cdr3_nt: TGTGCCAGCAGCTACAGGGACAGGGGCTATAATTCACCCCTCCACTTT; cdr3_aa: CASSYRDRGYNSPLHF
j_call: TRBJ2-5; clone_size: .; d_call: .; v_call: TRBV7-9; cdr3_nt: TGTGCCAGCAGCTCCGGCAGGGTATGGCAGGGGACCCAGTACTTC; cdr3_aa: CASSSGRVWQGTQYF
j_call: TRBJ2-5; clone_size: .; d_call: .; v_call: TRBV5-1; cdr3_nt: TGCGCCAGCAGCTTCCAGGGCCTCCAAGAGACCCAGTACTTC; cdr3_aa: CASSFQGLQETQYF
j_call: TRBJ2-1; clone_size: once; d_call: TRBD2; v_call: TRBV18; cdr3_nt: TGTGCCAGCTCACCATCAAGCGGGGGGACCAACTACAATGAGCAGTTCTTC; cdr3_aa: CASSPSSGGTNYNEQFF
j_call: TRBJ1-1; clone_size: few; d_call: TRBD1; v_call: TRBV18; cdr3_nt: TGTGCCAGCTCACTCACCACAGGGGAGACTGAAGCTTTCTTT; cdr3_aa: CASSLTTGETEAFF
j_call: TRBJ2-2; clone_size: many; d_call: .; v_call: TRBV12-3/TRBV12-4; cdr3_nt: TGTGCCAGCAGCGGGGACACCGGGGAGCTGTTTTTT; cdr3_aa: CASSGDTGELFF
j_call: TRBJ2-5; clone_size: few; d_call: .; v_call: TRBV3-1; cdr3_nt: TGTGCCAGCAGCCAAGGTTCATGGGGAGAGACCCAGTACTTC; cdr3_aa: CASSQGSWGETQYF
j_call: TRBJ1-1; clone_size: few; d_call: TRBD1; v_call: TRBV29-1; cdr3_nt: TGCAGCGTTGAGGTCAGGGGGCGCGTCACTGAAGCTTTCTTT; cdr3_aa: CSVEVRGRVTEAFF
j_call: TRBJ1-6; clone_size: many; d_call: TRBD1; v_call: TRBV20-1; cdr3_nt: TGCAGTGCTAGAGATCTAGGACAGGGGGCGATTTATTCACCCCTCCACTTT; cdr3_aa: CSARDLGQGAIYSPLHF
j_call: TRBJ2-3; clone_size: many; d_call: .; v_call: TRBV7-9; cdr3_nt: TGTGCCAGCAGTTCCGCCGCAGATACGCAGTATTTT; cdr3_aa: CASSSAADTQYF
j_call: TRBJ1-3; clone_size: .; d_call: .; v_call: TRBV5-1; cdr3_nt: TGCGCCAGCAGCTTGGAGGTCTCCTTTACGGGTCCTGGAAACACCATATATTTT; cdr3_aa: CASSLEVSFTGPGNTIYF
j_call: TRBJ2-5; clone_size: many; d_call: TRBD2; v_call: TRBV7-2; cdr3_nt: TGTGCCAGCAGCTTATATCCTAGCGGGGCGACCCAGTACTTC; cdr3_aa: CASSLYPSGATQYF
j_call: TRBJ1-2; clone_size: few; d_call: TRBD1; v_call: TRBV5-1; cdr3_nt: TGCGCCAGCAGCGGGGGGACAGGGCAGTACTATGGCTACACCTTC; cdr3_aa: CASSGGTGQYYGYTF
j_call: TRBJ1-5; clone_size: few; d_call: .; v_call: TRBV19; cdr3_nt: TGTGCCAGTAGTCCAGCGGCCAGGTTTCAGCCCCAGCATTTT; cdr3_aa: CASSPAARFQPQHF
j_call: TRBJ2-1; clone_size: .; d_call: TRBD1; v_call: TRBV4-1; cdr3_nt: TGCGCCAGCAGCCAACCGGGACAGGGCGACAATGAGCAGTTCTTC; cdr3_aa: CASSQPGQGDNEQFF
j_call: TRBJ2-5; clone_size: .; d_call: .; v_call: TRBV7-2; cdr3_nt: TGTGCCAGCAGCTTACTAACAGTTAAAGAGACCCAGTACTTC; cdr3_aa: CASSLLTVKETQYF